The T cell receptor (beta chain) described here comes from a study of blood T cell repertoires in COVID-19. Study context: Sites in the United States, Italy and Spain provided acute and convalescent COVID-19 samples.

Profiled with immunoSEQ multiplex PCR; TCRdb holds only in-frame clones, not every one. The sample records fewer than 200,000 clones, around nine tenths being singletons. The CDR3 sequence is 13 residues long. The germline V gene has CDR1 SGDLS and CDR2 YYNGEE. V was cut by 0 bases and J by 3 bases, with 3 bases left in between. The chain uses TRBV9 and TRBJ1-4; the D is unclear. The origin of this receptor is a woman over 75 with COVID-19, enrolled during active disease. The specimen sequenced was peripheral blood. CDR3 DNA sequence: TGTGCCAGCAGCGTAGGGCCTAATGAAAAACTGTTTTTT. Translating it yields CASSVGPNEKLFF.